This T cell receptor (beta chain) was sequenced for a study of CD8+ T cells in alopecia areata. Concerning this clone: Antigen specificity is unknown.

Broader study findings: More clonal than normal scalp was lesional scalp, particularly alopecia totalis/universalis.

Following RNA extraction, reverse transcription yielded cDNA that acted as the sequencing template. Only in-frame clones appear in the TCRdb table, and some are missing; sequencing was by immunoSEQ multiplex PCR. The table has 180,000 or so clones, roughly 60% seen once. The TCR sequence derives from a human donor with alopecia areata. This specimen consisted of CD4+ T cells sorted from blood, obtained at week 0.

The CDR3 nucleotides read TGTGCCAGCAGCTTCGGACCGGCTCGAGGTGGATATGAGCAGTTCTTC. As protein: CASSFGPARGGYEQFF. The V call is TRBV2, the J call TRBJ2-1; D unresolved. V lost 6 bases and J 8 bases, leaving 23 bases between the germline ends. Germline-derived CDR1 and CDR2 are SNHLY and FYNNEI. The CDR3 is 16 residues long.